One sample yielded the 21 T cell receptor beta chains listed below, sequenced in a study of spatial heterogeneity in lung cancer. Study-level results: Tumoral mutation counts were tracked by counts of expanded intratumoral alpha and beta TCRs.

Regarding time point: sample taken at primary tumor resection. Antigens for these TCRs are unknown. TCRdb re-called the 5' RACE reads through MiXCR, storing one row per CDR3 protein. The sample yields 5,700 or so distinct CDR3 sequences, roughly 29% seen once. The specimen comprised lung tumor tissue, sampled at surgery. The receptors stem from a male donor with early-stage non-small cell lung cancer.

The V and J genes are TRBV25-1 and TRBJ2-7, with D maybe TRBD2 (6 bases). The CDR3 is 12 residues long. V gave up 6 bases and J gave up 3 bases, with 9 bases separating them. Looked up from germline, CDR1 is MGHDK and CDR2 is SYGVNS. In nucleotides, the CDR3 is TGTGCCAGCAGGGACTACAACTACGAGCAGTACTTC. This codes for CASRDYNYEQYF.

This clonotype was detected ten times or more. A much more abundant neighbour one base away suggests this may be a read error. This chain joins TRBV4-2 and TRBJ2-5; 11 bases line up with TRBD2. CDR3 length equals 16 residues. Germline assignment: CDR1 LGHNA and CDR2 YNFKEQ. CDR3 nucleotides: TGTGTCAGCAGCCAGGAGGGACTAGCGGAACAAGAGACCCAGTACTTC. Encoded protein: CVSSQEGLAEQETQYF.

This clonotype was seen a few times. CDR3 bases: TGTGCCAGCAGCCAAGAGCGAAGACAGTACTTC. The encoded protein is CASSQERRQYF. The chain is built from TRBV3-1 and TRBJ2-7; D gene uncertain. CDR3 length: 11 residues. Germline V gene lookup returns CDR1 LGHDT and CDR2 YNNKEL (reference sequence). V lost 0 bases and J 10 bases, leaving 7 bases between the germline ends.

Within the sample, this clonotype is medium-sized. The genes are TRBV20-1 and TRBJ2-7, with 8 bases lining up with TRBD1. The length of the CDR3 is 15 residues. The V segment lost 0 bases and the J segment 2 bases; nucleotides outside the gene matches: 6. Germline assignment: CDR1 DFQATT and CDR2 SNEGSKA (reference sequence). CDR3 residues: CSARDPTGGTYEQYF. CDR3 DNA: TGCAGTGCTAGAGATCCCACAGGGGGTACCTACGAGCAGTACTTC.

The chain carries TRBV5-1 and TRBJ2-1, with D unclear. The CDR3 is 15 amino acids. V lost 4 bases and J 8 bases, leaving 19 bases between the germline ends. The germline V gene encodes CDR1 SGHRS and CDR2 YFSETQ. The CDR3, as DNA: TGCGCCAGCAGCCCCGGGTCCTACACCCACCATGAGCAGTTCTTC. Translating gives CASSPGSYTHHEQFF. The complete variable domain, with remaining parts taken from reference TRBV5-1 and TRBJ2-1, reads KAGVTQTPRYLIKTRGQQVTLSCSPISGHRSVSWYQQTPGQGLQFLFEYFSETQRNKGNFPGRFSGRQFSNSRSEMNVSTLELGDSALYLCASSPGSYTHHEQFFGPGTRLTVL.

V gene TRBV29-1 combines with J gene TRBJ2-5; D is ambiguous. V lost 7 bases to trimming and J lost 7 bases, with 10 bases between them. Germline V lookup: CDR1 SQVTM, CDR2 ANQGSEA. This CDR3 contains 10 residues. The CDR3 spells CSGLLGTQYF. CDR3 in DNA: TGCAGCGGCCTCCTAGGGACCCAGTACTTC.

This clonotype showed up just a few times. The chain recombines TRBV7-2 with TRBJ2-5; D is ambiguous. The V gene lost 1 base and the J gene lost 5 bases, with 8 bases spanning the gap. The CDR3 extends over 13 amino acids. Looked up from germline, CDR1 is SGHTA and CDR2 is FQGNSA. This chain's CDR3 is CASSLVGRETQYF. CDR3 DNA sequence: TGTGCCAGCAGCTTAGTCGGCAGGGAGACCCAGTACTTC.

This clonotype is labeled medium-sized (0.01 to 0.1%). This chain joins TRBV28 and TRBJ2-1; 8 nucleotides line up with TRBD1. Germline V gene data show CDR1 as MDHEN and CDR2 as SYDVKM. This CDR3 region has 14 residues. With 8 bases clipped from V and 10 bases from J, the junction kept 13 bases outside the gene matches. CDR3 loop: CASRLGQGTGEQFF. CDR3 DNA sequence: TGTGCCAGCCGGCTCGGACAGGGCACAGGCGAGCAGTTCTTC.

V and J are TRBV11-3 and TRBJ1-5; the D is unclear. The CDR3 covers 13 residues. V gave up 1 base and J gave up 7 bases, with 8 bases separating them. Germline V gives CDR1 SGHNT, CDR2 YENEEA. CDR3: CASSLVDGQPQHF. In DNA, the CDR3 is TGTGCCAGCAGCTTAGTAGACGGCCAGCCCCAGCATTTT.

This clonotype was counted only a few times. V is TRBV6-4 and J is TRBJ2-1; 7 bases agree with TRBD2. V lost 5 bases and J lost 5; bases outside the gene matches: 9. This CDR3 is 15 amino acids long. CDR1 and CDR2 from the germline V gene are MRHNA and SNTAGT. The CDR3, as DNA: TGTGCCAGCAGTTCCCGGGCGGGAGAGCACAATGAGCAGTTCTTC. Its translation: CASSSRAGEHNEQFF.

The rearrangement uses TRBV6-2 or TRBV6-3 and TRBJ2-6, with 7 bases identical to TRBD1. The trim removed 5 bases at V and 4 bases at J, leaving 8 bases unmatched. The V gene's germline CDR1 is MNHEY and CDR2 SVGEGT. The CDR3 is 16 residues long. The CDR3, as DNA: TGTGCCAGCAGTAAAACCACAGGGGCCGGGGCCAACGTCCTGACTTTC. Amino acid sequence: CASSKTTGAGANVLTF.

This clonotype is medium-sized within its sample. CDR3 in amino acids: CASSAARGWATDTQYF. The CDR3 region has the DNA TGTGCCAGCAGCGCCGCCAGGGGGTGGGCCACAGATACGCAGTATTTT. The chain has TRBV9 and TRBJ2-3, with 7 bases matching TRBD1. CDR3 length equals 16 residues. The V gene's germline CDR1 is SGDLS and CDR2 YYNGEE. V was clipped by 3 bases and J by 2 bases; unmatched bases: 9.

There are many counts of this clonotype. The V gene is TRBV29-1, the J gene TRBJ1-5, with TRBD1 matching 9 bases. This CDR3 is built from 12 residues. With 4 bases clipped from V and 5 bases from J, the junction kept 0 bases outside the gene matches. The germline V gene has CDR1 SQVTM and CDR2 ANQGSEA. For the CDR3, the DNA is TGCAGCGTTGGGACAGGGGATCAGCCCCAGCATTTT. Its translation: CSVGTGDQPQHF.

This clonotype ranks as medium-sized. The chain is built from TRBV6-1 and TRBJ1-1; D is uncertain. CDR1 is MNHNS, CDR2 SASEGT, per germline. The CDR3 runs 13 residues. The V and J ends lost 0 bases and 0 bases respectively, with 2 bases between them. CDR3 bases: TGTGCCAGCAGTGAAGCCCTGAACACTGAAGCTTTCTTT. This translates into CASSEALNTEAFF.

This chain uses TRBV20-1 with TRBJ1-2, with no clear D. With 6 bases removed from V and 7 bases from J, the gap between germline ends came to 15 bases. This CDR3 is built from 12 residues. Germline V gene data show CDR1 as DFQATT and CDR2 as SNEGSKA (reference sequence). DNA for the CDR3: TGCAGTGCCGCCAAGGGATTCGGTGGCTACACCTTC. Protein: CSAAKGFGGYTF.

The J gene is TRBJ2-7, the V gene TRBV29-1; TRBD1 matches 12 bases. The CDR3 runs to 13 residues. V trimming: 7 bases; J trimming: 6 bases; junction bases outside the gene matches: 7. The V gene's germline CDR1 is SQVTM and CDR2 ANQGSEA. CDR3 loop: CSARDRGRFEQYF. DNA for the CDR3: TGCAGCGCTAGGGACAGGGGGCGTTTCGAGCAGTACTTC.

J is TRBJ2-3 and V is TRBV28, with TRBD2 matching 13 bases. Trimming took 4 bases from V and 3 from J; bases not matched to a gene: 7. The CDR3 consists of 17 residues. In germline, CDR1 is MDHEN, CDR2 SYDVKM. The CDR3 region has the DNA TGTGCCAGCAGTTCCGGACTAGCGGGAGTTAGGACAGATACGCAGTATTTT. This encodes CASSSGLAGVRTDTQYF.

This clonotype occurred many times. The chain is built from TRBV15 and TRBJ2-5, with 7 bases matching TRBD2. The ends lost 1 base at V and 2 bases at J; junction bases unmatched: 16. CDR3 size: 19 residues. Per the germline V gene, CDR1 is LNHNV and CDR2 is YYDKDF (reference sequence). For the CDR3, the DNA is TGTGCCACCAGCAGAGGGGAGGGGTATGGGACGAGTTATCAAGAGACCCAGTACTTC. Its protein product is CATSRGEGYGTSYQETQYF.

This clonotype is judged large. This chain links TRBV28 with TRBJ2-7, with D possibly matching TRBD1 (5 bases). Germline V gene sequence: CDR1 MDHEN, CDR2 SYDVKM. This CDR3 has 13 residues. The V gene lost 2 bases and the J gene lost 2 bases, with 7 bases spanning the gap. As DNA, the CDR3 is TGTGCCAGCAGTTTAAGGGGAACCTACGAGCAGTACTTC. Amino acids: CASSLRGTYEQYF.

This rearrangement joins TRBV9 to TRBJ1-5; 8 positions match TRBD1. J gave up 5 bases and V 3 bases, and 4 bases lay outside the gene matches. The CDR3 is made up of 14 amino acids. CDR1 and CDR2 (germline): SGDLS, YYNGEE. The CDR3 region has the DNA TGTGCCAGCAGCGCGGGACAGGTTTATCAGCCCCAGCATTTT. Protein sequence: CASSAGQVYQPQHF.

This clonotype was recorded once. The chain has TRBV14 and TRBJ2-2; D is unresolved. CDR3 length: 12 residues. The V and J ends lost 4 bases and 7 bases respectively, with 7 bases between them. The germline gives CDR1 SGHDN, CDR2 FVKESK. The CDR3 is CASSLMGGELFF. The DNA for the CDR3 is TGTGCCAGCAGCCTGATGGGCGGGGAGCTGTTTTTT.